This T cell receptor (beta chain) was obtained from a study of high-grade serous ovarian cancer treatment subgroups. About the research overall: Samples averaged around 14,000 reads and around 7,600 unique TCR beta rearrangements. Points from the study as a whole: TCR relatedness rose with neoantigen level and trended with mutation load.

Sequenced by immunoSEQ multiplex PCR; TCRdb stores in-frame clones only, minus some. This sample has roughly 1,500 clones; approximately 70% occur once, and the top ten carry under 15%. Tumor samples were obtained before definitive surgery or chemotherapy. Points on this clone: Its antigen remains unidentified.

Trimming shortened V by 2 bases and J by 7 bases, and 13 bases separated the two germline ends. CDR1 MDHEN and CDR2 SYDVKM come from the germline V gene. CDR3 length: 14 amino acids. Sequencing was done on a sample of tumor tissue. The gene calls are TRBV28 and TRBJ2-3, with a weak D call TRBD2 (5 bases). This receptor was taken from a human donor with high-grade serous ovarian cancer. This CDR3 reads CASSLLLDFNTQYF. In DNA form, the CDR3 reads TGTGCCAGCAGTTTACTGTTGGACTTTAATACGCAGTATTTT. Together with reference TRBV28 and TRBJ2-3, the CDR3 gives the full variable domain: DVKVTQSSRYLVKRTGEKVFLECVQDMDHENMFWYRQDPGLGLRLIYFSYDVKMKEKGDIPEGYSVSREKKERFSLILESASTNQTSMYLCASSLLLDFNTQYFGPGTRLTVL.